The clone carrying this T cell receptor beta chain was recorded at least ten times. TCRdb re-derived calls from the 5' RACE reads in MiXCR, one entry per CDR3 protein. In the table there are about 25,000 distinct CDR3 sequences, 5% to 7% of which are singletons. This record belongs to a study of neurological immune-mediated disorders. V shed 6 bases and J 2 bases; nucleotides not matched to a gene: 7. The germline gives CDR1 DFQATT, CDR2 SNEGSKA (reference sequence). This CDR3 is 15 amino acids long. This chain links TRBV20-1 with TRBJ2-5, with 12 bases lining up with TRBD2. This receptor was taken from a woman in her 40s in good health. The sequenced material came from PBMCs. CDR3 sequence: CSARRTSGNQETQYF. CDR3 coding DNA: TGCAGTGCGAGGCGGACTAGCGGGAATCAAGAGACCCAGTACTTC.